Below are 25 T cell receptor beta chains sequenced from a single sample in a study of T cell responses to AZD1222 COVID-19 vaccine. Data came from immunoSEQ multiplex PCR; TCRdb stores just in-frame clones and leaves some out. The sample records over 130,000 clones, under 95% being singletons. Source: peripheral blood, taken 28 days after the second dose of the MenACWY control vaccine. All receptors come from an adult who received the MenACWY meningococcal vaccine as a control.

The V and J genes are TRBV7-9 and TRBJ2-3; D unclear. Per germline, CDR1 SEHNR and CDR2 FQNEAQ (reference sequence). The CDR3 is 15 residues long. Between the trimmed V and J ends, which lost 2 bases and 0 bases, there was a span of 9 bases. CDR3 sequence (DNA): TGTGCCAGCAGCTTAAGGGCGAAAAGCACAGATACGCAGTATTTT. Translating gives CASSLRAKSTDTQYF. The full variable domain, its missing parts supplied by reference TRBV7-9 and TRBJ2-3, is DTGVSQNPRHKITKRGQNVTFRCDPISEHNRLYWYRQTLGQGPEFLTYFQNEAQLEKSRLLSDRFSAERPKGSFSTLEIQRTEQGDSAMYLCASSLRAKSTDTQYFGPGTRLTVL.

This clone was seen a handful of times. The V gene is TRBV5-1, the J gene TRBJ2-5; D gene unclear. The V gene lost 0 bases and the J gene lost 4 bases, with 10 bases spanning the gap. The germline CDR1 and CDR2 sequences are SGHRS and YFSETQ. The CDR3 loop spans 14 amino acids. The chain's CDR3 is CASSLAVSRETQYF. The CDR3 region has the DNA TGCGCCAGCAGCTTGGCGGTATCGCGAGAGACCCAGTACTTC. The full variable domain, rest sourced from reference TRBV5-1 and TRBJ2-5, is KAGVTQTPRYLIKTRGQQVTLSCSPISGHRSVSWYQQTPGQGLQFLFEYFSETQRNKGNFPGRFSGRQFSNSRSEMNVSTLELGDSALYLCASSLAVSRETQYFGPGTRLLVL.

The genes are TRBV6-2 or TRBV6-3 and TRBJ1-1, with a possible D match to TRBD1 (6 bases). Trimming took 5 bases from V and 1 from J, leaving 14 bases between them. The length of the CDR3 is 15 residues. The germline gives CDR1 MNHEY, CDR2 SVGEGT. This chain's CDR3 is CASSLRDMRNTEAFF. The CDR3 coding sequence is TGTGCCAGCAGTCTCCGGGACATGAGGAACACTGAAGCTTTCTTT.

This chain connects TRBV18 to TRBJ2-2; 7 bases are a match to TRBD2. With 6 bases clipped from V and 3 bases from J, the junction kept 16 bases outside the gene matches. CDR1 is KGHSH and CDR2 is LQKENI in the germline V gene. The CDR3 spans 18 residues. Written as DNA, the CDR3 is TGTGCCAGCTCCGCCTTCCTGATCGGGAGGATCGACACCGGGGAGCTGTTTTTT. Residues: CASSAFLIGRIDTGELFF.

The rearrangement joins TRBV6-5 to TRBJ2-7, with D tentatively TRBD1 (6 bases). This CDR3 contains 15 residues. The ends were cut back, 6 bases at V and 1 base at J, with 16 bases in the middle. Germline-derived CDR1 and CDR2 are MNHEY and SVGAGI. The CDR3 DNA is TGTGCCAGCAGAAAGGGGGATATTCGTTCCTACGAGCAGTACTTC. This encodes CASRKGDIRSYEQYF.

The V call is TRBV24-1, the J call TRBJ2-2; the D is unclear. The CDR3 has 16 amino acids. CDR1 and CDR2 from the germline V gene are KGHDR and SFDVKD. V dropped 1 base and J dropped 4 bases, with 12 bases sitting between them. The CDR3 region is CATSDLKVSGTGELFF. CDR3 bases: TGTGCCACCAGTGATTTAAAGGTGTCGGGCACCGGGGAGCTGTTTTTT.

The rearrangement links TRBV9 to TRBJ2-5; 8 bases align to TRBD1. CDR1 SGDLS and CDR2 YYNGEE come from the germline V gene. With 3 bases clipped from V and 1 base from J, the junction kept 5 bases outside the gene matches. The CDR3 sequence is 15 residues long. The CDR3 DNA reads TGTGCCAGCAGCGCGACAGGGGCTAGCCAAGAGACCCAGTACTTC. It encodes CASSATGASQETQYF.

This clone was seen just once. V and J are TRBV7-6 and TRBJ2-7, with 11 bases fitting TRBD2. The CDR3 spans 16 residues. Germline V gene data show CDR1 as SGHVS and CDR2 as FNYEAQ. With V trimmed by 5 bases and J by 4 bases, 10 bases remained unmatched. As DNA, the CDR3 is TGTGCCAGCAGCCCCACCGGGACTAGCGGAACATACGAGCAGTACTTC. Amino acid sequence: CASSPTGTSGTYEQYF.

The chain couples TRBV15 to TRBJ1-2; D may be TRBD1 (5 bases). Trimming cost V 0 bases and J 3 bases, with 8 bases left between them. This CDR3 region has 14 residues. CDR1 is LNHNV and CDR2 is YYDKDF in the germline V gene (reference sequence). The CDR3 bases are TGTGCCACCAGCAGAGAGCAGGGTGACTATGGCTACACCTTC. It is translated as CATSREQGDYGYTF.

The chain links TRBV5-6 to TRBJ2-7; D may be TRBD1 (6 bases). CDR3 length: 16 residues. Deletions cut 3 bases from V and 5 bases from J, with 21 bases between. Germline V lookup: CDR1 SGHDT, CDR2 YYEEEE. CDR3 residues: CASSYHRVLIPHEQYF. Written as DNA, the CDR3 is TGTGCCAGCAGCTACCACAGGGTATTGATTCCCCACGAGCAGTACTTC.

This chain joins TRBV2 and TRBJ1-1; D not certain. Germline V gene data show CDR1 as SNHLY and CDR2 as FYNNEI. The CDR3 sequence is 14 residues long. V was shortened by 5 bases and J by 1 base, with 11 bases between the two germline ends. The CDR3 DNA reads TGTGCCAGCAGTCCCCAAAGGGCGAACACTGAAGCTTTCTTT. Residues: CASSPQRANTEAFF.

This rearrangement joins TRBV5-1 to TRBJ2-5; D gene unclear. Germline values: CDR1 SGHRS, CDR2 YFSETQ. Trimming took off 3 bases at V and 5 bases at J, with 8 bases between the two ends. The CDR3 is 12 residues long. The CDR3 sequence is CASSSVGETQYF. The CDR3 DNA is TGCGCCAGCAGCTCTGTGGGGGAGACCCAGTACTTC.

V is TRBV19 and J is TRBJ1-5; 8 bases are shared with TRBD1. The CDR3 consists of 14 residues. V gave up 4 bases and J gave up 5 bases; unmatched junction bases: 4. Germline V lookup: CDR1 LNHDA, CDR2 SQIVND (reference sequence). Here the CDR3 DNA reads TGTGCCAGTAGTAGGACAGGGTTCGATCAGCCCCAGCATTTT. Translating gives CASSRTGFDQPQHF.

The V call is TRBV24-1, the J call TRBJ1-5; possibly TRBD1 for D (6 bases). The CDR3 is 14 amino acids. Trimming cost V 4 bases and J 4 bases, with 10 bases left between them. Germline CDR1 KGHDR, CDR2 SFDVKD. CDR3 amino acids: CATSDWGQNQPQHF. CDR3 nucleotides: TGTGCCACCAGTGACTGGGGGCAGAATCAGCCCCAGCATTTT.

The rearrangement joins TRBV7-8 to TRBJ2-2; TRBD1 or TRBD2 may be the D gene (5 bases each). V lost 1 base, J lost 7 bases, and 10 bases lay in between. The germline V gene has CDR1 SGHVS and CDR2 FQNEAQ. This CDR3 is 14 amino acids long. The CDR3: CASSLESGSGELFF. CDR3 bases: TGTGCCAGCAGCTTAGAATCAGGGAGCGGGGAGCTGTTTTTT.

This sequence joins TRBV28 and TRBJ2-5; no definite D call. Germline CDR1 MDHEN, CDR2 SYDVKM. This CDR3 region has 13 residues. V lost 3 bases to trimming and J lost 4 bases, with 9 bases between them. The CDR3 bases are TGTGCCAGCAGTTTCCCGGGCATAGAGACCCAGTACTTC. Translation: CASSFPGIETQYF.

The genes are TRBV7-8 and TRBJ2-5; D possibly corresponds to TRBD1 (6 bases). Germline V gives CDR1 SGHVS, CDR2 FQNEAQ. V was trimmed by 5 bases and J by 1 base, leaving 11 bases between them. This CDR3 has 14 residues. The CDR3: CASSGDRTQETQYF. CDR3 nucleotide sequence: TGTGCCAGCAGCGGAGACAGGACCCAAGAGACCCAGTACTTC.

This chain links TRBV28 with TRBJ2-7; D not resolved. The length of the CDR3 is 12 residues. V lost 2 bases and J lost 12, with 14 bases in between. CDR1 and CDR2 (germline): MDHEN, SYDVKM. CDR3 residues: CASSLAMGGLYF. CDR3 nucleotides: TGTGCCAGCAGTTTAGCTATGGGTGGCCTGTACTTC.

The CDR3 DNA follows: TGTGCCAGCAGCCGAAATAAAGCACAAGAGACCCAGTACTTC. Its protein product is CASSRNKAQETQYF. The genes are TRBV6-5 and TRBJ2-5; D call uncertain. Trimming pared 6 bases from V and 2 bases from J, leaving 13 bases between. Germline values: CDR1 MNHEY, CDR2 SVGAGI. The CDR3 is 14 amino acids.

The chain uses TRBV3-1 (or the pseudogene TRBV3-2) and TRBJ1-6; 9 bases are shared with TRBD1. The CDR3 covers 13 residues. Germline V gene data show CDR1 as LGHDT and CDR2 as YNNKEL (reference sequence). The V segment lost 4 bases and the J segment 10 bases; nucleotides outside the gene matches: 2. The CDR3 spells CASSRTGESPLHF. For the CDR3, the DNA is TGTGCCAGCAGCCGGACAGGGGAATCACCCCTCCACTTT.

The chain links TRBV9 to TRBJ1-4; D is uncertain. Germline lookup yields CDR1 SGDLS and CDR2 YYNGEE. The CDR3 length is 15 residues. V was shortened by 0 bases and J by 0 bases, with 6 bases between the two germline ends. The chain's CDR3 is CASSVGGATNEKLFF. CDR3 in DNA: TGTGCCAGCAGCGTAGGGGGTGCAACTAATGAAAAACTGTTTTTT.

The chain has TRBV6-6 and TRBJ2-5; D is perhaps TRBD2 (6 bases). V was trimmed by 5 bases and J by 5 bases, leaving 24 bases between them. Germline assignment: CDR1 MNHNY and CDR2 SVGAGI (reference sequence). This CDR3 comprises 17 residues. This chain's CDR3 is CASSPIGDWSVKETQYF. In DNA form, the CDR3 reads TGTGCCAGCAGTCCGATTGGGGACTGGAGCGTCAAGGAGACCCAGTACTTC.

The chain recombines TRBV28 with TRBJ1-4, with 9 bases identical to TRBD1. The CDR3 consists of 14 residues. V gave up 4 bases and J gave up 6 bases; unmatched junction bases: 3. Looked up from germline, CDR1 is MDHEN and CDR2 is SYDVKM. The CDR3 protein is CASSSQGADEKLFF. In DNA, the CDR3 is TGTGCCAGCAGTTCACAGGGGGCCGATGAAAAACTGTTTTTT.

The J gene is TRBJ2-5, the V gene TRBV2, with D perhaps TRBD2 (7 bases). V lost 5 bases and J 5 bases, leaving 12 bases between the germline ends. Germline V CDR1 and CDR2: SNHLY, FYNNEI. CDR3 length: 13 residues. The DNA for the CDR3 is TGTGCCAGCAGTTGGGGGGGCGGGGAGACCCAGTACTTC. Its translation is CASSWGGGETQYF.

This clone was detected once. This rearrangement joins TRBV5-1 to TRBJ2-5; D unresolved. The germline CDR1 and CDR2 sequences are SGHRS and YFSETQ. The length of the CDR3 is 14 residues. V lost 0 bases, J lost 2 bases, and 8 bases lay in between. CDR3 sequence (DNA): TGCGCCAGCAGCTTGGGGCAGGCACAAGAGACCCAGTACTTC. Its translation is CASSLGQAQETQYF.